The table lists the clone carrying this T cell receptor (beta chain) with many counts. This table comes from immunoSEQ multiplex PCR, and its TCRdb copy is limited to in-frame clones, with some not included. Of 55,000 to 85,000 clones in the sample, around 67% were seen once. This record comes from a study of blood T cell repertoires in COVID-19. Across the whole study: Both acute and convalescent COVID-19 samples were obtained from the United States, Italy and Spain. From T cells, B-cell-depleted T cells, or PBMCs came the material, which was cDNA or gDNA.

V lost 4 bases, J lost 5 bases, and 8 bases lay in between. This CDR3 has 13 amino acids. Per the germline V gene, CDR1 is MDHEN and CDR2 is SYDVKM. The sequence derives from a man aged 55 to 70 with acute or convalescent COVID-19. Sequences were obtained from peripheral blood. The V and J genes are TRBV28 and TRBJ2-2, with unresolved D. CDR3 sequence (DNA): TGTGCCAGCAGTTCTATTAATACCGGGGAGCTGTTTTTT. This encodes CASSSINTGELFF.